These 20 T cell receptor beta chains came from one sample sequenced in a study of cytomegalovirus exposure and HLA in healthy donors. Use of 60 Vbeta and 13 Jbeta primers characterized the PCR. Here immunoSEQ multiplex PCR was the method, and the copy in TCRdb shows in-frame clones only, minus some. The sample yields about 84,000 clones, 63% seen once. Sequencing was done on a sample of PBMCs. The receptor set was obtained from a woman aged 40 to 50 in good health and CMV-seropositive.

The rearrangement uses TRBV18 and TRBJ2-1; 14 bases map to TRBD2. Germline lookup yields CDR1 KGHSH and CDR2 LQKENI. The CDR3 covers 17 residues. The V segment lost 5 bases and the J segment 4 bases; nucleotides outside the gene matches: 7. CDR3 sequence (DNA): TGTGCCAGCTCAGAAGGGACTAGCGGGAGTGGTTACAATGAGCAGTTCTTC. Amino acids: CASSEGTSGSGYNEQFF.

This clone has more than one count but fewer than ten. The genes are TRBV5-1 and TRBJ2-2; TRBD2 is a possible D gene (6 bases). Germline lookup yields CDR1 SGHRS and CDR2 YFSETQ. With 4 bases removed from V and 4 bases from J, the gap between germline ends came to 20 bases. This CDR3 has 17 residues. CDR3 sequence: CASSPGLPSVGTGELFF. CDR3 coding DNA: TGCGCCAGCAGCCCGGGACTCCCCTCTGTAGGCACCGGGGAGCTGTTTTTT. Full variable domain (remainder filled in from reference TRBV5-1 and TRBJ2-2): KAGVTQTPRYLIKTRGQQVTLSCSPISGHRSVSWYQQTPGQGLQFLFEYFSETQRNKGNFPGRFSGRQFSNSRSEMNVSTLELGDSALYLCASSPGLPSVGTGELFFGEGSRLTVL.

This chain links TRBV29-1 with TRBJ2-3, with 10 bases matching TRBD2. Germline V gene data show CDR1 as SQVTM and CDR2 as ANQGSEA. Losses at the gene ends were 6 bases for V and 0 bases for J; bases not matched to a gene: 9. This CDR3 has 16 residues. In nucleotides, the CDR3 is TGCAGCGTCCCGGGCCCAGCGGGAGGGAGCACAGATACGCAGTATTTT. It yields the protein CSVPGPAGGSTDTQYF.

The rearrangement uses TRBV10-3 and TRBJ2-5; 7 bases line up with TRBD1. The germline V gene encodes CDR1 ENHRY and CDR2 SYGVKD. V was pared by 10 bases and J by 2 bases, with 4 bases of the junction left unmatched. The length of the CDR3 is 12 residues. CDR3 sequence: CATGTEQETQYF. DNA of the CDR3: TGTGCCACCGGGACAGAGCAAGAGACCCAGTACTTC.

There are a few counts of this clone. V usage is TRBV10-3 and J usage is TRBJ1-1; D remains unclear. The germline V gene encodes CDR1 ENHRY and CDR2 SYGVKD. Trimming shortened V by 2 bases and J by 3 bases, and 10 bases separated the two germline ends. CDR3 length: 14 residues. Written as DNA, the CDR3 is TGTGCCATCAGTGAGCCCACAGAGTACACTGAAGCTTTCTTT. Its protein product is CAISEPTEYTEAFF.

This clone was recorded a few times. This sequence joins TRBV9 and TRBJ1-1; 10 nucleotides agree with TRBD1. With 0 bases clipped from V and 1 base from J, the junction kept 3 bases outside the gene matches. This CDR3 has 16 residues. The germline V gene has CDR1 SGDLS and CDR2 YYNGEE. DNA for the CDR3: TGTGCCAGCAGCGTAGGACAGGGGGCTGGGAACACTGAAGCTTTCTTT. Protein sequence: CASSVGQGAGNTEAFF.

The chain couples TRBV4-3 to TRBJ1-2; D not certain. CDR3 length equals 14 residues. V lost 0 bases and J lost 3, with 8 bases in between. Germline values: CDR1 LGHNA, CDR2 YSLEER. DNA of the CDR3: TGCGCCAGCAGCCAAGACCCGGGTGACTATGGCTACACCTTC. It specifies CASSQDPGDYGYTF.

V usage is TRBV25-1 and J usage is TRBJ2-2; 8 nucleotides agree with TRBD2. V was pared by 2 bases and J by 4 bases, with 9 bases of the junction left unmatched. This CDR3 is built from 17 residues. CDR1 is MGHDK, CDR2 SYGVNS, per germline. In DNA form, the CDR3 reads TGTGCCAGCAGTGAAAGTATGGGGCTAGCGGGCACCGGGGAGCTGTTTTTT. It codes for CASSESMGLAGTGELFF.

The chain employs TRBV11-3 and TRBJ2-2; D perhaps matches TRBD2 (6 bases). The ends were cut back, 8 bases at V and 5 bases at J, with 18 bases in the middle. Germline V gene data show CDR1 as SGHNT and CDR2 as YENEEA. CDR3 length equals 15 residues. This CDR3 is CASFRERVWTGELFF. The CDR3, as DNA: TGTGCCAGCTTCCGGGAGAGAGTCTGGACCGGGGAGCTGTTTTTT.

In DNA, the CDR3 is TGTGCCAGCAGTCCCTTTGACAGCTCCTACGAGCAGTACTTC. It yields the protein CASSPFDSSYEQYF. The chain joins TRBV25-1 to TRBJ2-7; D may be TRBD1 (5 bases). This CDR3 spans 14 amino acids. Germline V lookup: CDR1 MGHDK, CDR2 SYGVNS. Trimming removed 5 bases at V and 0 bases at J, with 11 bases between.

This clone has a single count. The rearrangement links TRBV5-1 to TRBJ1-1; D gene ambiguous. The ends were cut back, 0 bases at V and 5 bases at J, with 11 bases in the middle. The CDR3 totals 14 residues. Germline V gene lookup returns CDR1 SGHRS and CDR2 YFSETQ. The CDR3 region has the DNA TGCGCCAGCAGCTTGGACAGTTCGGGGACTGAAGCTTTCTTT. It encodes CASSLDSSGTEAFF.

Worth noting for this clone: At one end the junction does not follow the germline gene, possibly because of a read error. The chain's CDR3 is CASSFSGVLAGVGIF. In DNA, the CDR3 is TGTGCCAGCAGCTTCTCGGGGGTGTTAGCGGGAGTGGGGATCTTC. The V gene is TRBV7-2, the J gene TRBJ2-1; 9 bases line up with TRBD2. The germline V gene has CDR1 SGHTA and CDR2 FQGNSA. There are 15 residues in the CDR3.

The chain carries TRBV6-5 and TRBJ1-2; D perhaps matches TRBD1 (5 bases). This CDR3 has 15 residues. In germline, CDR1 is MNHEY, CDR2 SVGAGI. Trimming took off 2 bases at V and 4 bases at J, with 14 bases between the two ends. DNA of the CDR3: TGTGCCAGCAGTTACCGGCAGGGAGGAGGCTATGGCTACACCTTC. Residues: CASSYRQGGGYGYTF.

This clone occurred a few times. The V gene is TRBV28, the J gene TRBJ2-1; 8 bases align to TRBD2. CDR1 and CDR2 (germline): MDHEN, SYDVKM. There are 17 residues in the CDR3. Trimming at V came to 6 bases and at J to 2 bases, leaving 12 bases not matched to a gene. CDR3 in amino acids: CASSPRAAGLAYNEQFF. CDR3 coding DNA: TGTGCCAGCAGCCCTAGGGCAGCGGGACTAGCCTACAATGAGCAGTTCTTC.

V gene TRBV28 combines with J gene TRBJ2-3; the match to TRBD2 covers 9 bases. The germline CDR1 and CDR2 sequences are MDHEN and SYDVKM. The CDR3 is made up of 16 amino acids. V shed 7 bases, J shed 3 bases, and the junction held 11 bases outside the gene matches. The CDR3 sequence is CASTRSSGSWTDTQYF. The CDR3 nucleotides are TGTGCCAGCACTCGAAGTAGCGGGAGTTGGACAGATACGCAGTATTTT.

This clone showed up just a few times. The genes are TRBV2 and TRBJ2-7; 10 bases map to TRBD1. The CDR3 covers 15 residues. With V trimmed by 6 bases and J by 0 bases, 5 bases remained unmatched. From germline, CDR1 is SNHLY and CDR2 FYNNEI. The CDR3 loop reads CASRDRGQSSYEQYF. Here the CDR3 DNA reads TGTGCCAGCAGAGACAGGGGGCAAAGCTCCTACGAGCAGTACTTC.

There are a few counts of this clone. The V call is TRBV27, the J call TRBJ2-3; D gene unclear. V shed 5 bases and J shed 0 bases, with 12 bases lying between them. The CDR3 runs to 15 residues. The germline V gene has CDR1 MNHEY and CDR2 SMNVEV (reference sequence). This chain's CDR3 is CASSKSVFSTDTQYF. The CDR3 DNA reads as TGTGCCAGCAGTAAAAGCGTGTTTAGCACAGATACGCAGTATTTT.

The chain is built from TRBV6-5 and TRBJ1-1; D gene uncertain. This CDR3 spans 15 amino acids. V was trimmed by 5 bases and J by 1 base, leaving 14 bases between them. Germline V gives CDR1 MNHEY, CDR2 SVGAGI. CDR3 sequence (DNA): TGTGCCAGCAGTAACCGCGGAGGGAGGAACACTGAAGCTTTCTTT. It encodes CASSNRGGRNTEAFF.

The DNA for the CDR3 is TGCGCCAGCAGCTTGACAGGGGGGTACACCGGGGAGCTGTTTTTT. Translation gives CASSLTGGYTGELFF. The J gene is TRBJ2-2, the V gene TRBV5-1; 8 bases map to TRBD1. V was pared by 1 base and J by 3 bases, with 2 bases of the junction left unmatched. Germline V gives CDR1 SGHRS, CDR2 YFSETQ. The CDR3 has 15 residues. Supplemented by reference TRBV5-1 and TRBJ2-2, the full variable domain reads KAGVTQTPRYLIKTRGQQVTLSCSPISGHRSVSWYQQTPGQGLQFLFEYFSETQRNKGNFPGRFSGRQFSNSRSEMNVSTLELGDSALYLCASSLTGGYTGELFFGEGSRLTVL.

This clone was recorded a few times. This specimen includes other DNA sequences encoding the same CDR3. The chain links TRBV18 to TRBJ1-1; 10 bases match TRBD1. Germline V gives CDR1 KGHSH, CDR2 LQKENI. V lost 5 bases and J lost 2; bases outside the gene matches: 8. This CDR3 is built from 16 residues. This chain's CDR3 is CASSFGQGDLNTEAFF. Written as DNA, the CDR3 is TGTGCCAGCTCATTCGGACAGGGGGACCTTAACACTGAAGCTTTCTTT.